A single T cell receptor (beta chain) is shown here with its context. Its antigen is as yet unknown. The data derive from a study of cytomegalovirus exposure and HLA in healthy donors. Notes on the study in general: Specificity for CMV antigens was confirmed in vitro for a few of the CMV-associated chains. Researchers catalogued about 150 TCR beta chains as cytomegalovirus-associated.

Sequenced by immunoSEQ multiplex PCR; TCRdb stores in-frame clones only, minus some. Of roughly 59,000 clones detected, 85% to 95% appear once; the ten largest clones hold approximately 5.3%. Germline V gives CDR1 MNHEY, CDR2 SVGAGI. CDR3 size: 12 residues. V lost 8 bases and J lost 7, with 12 bases in between. Specimen: PBMCs. The origin of this receptor is a man aged 18 to 35 in good health and CMV-seropositive. The V gene is TRBV6-5, the J gene TRBJ1-3, with D possibly matching TRBD1 (6 bases). CDR3 region: CASWSRGNTIYF. Here the CDR3 DNA reads TGTGCCAGCTGGTCTAGGGGGAACACCATATATTTT.